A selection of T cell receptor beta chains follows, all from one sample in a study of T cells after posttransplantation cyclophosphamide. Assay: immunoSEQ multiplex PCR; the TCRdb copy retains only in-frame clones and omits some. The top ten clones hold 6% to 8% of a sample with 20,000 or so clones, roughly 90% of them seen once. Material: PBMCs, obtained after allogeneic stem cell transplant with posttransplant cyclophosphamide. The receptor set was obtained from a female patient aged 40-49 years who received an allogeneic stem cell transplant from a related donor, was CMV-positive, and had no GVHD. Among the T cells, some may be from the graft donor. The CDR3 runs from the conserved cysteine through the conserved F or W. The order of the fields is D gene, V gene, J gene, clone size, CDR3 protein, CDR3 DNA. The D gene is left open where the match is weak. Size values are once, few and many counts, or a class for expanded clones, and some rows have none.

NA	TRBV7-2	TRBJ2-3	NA	CASSFFGSTDTQYF	TGTGCCAGCAGCTTTTTCGGTAGCACAGATACGCAGTATTTT
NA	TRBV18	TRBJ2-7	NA	CASSPTVTSGYEQYF	TGTGCCAGCTCACCAACAGTTACCTCAGGCTACGAGCAGTACTTC
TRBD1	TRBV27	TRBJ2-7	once	CASSRRGPVYEQYF	TGTGCCAGCAGTCGCAGGGGGCCGGTCTACGAGCAGTACTTC
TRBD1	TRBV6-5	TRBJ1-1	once	CASSWQGGMNTEAFF	TGTGCCAGCAGTTGGCAGGGGGGAATGAACACTGAAGCTTTCTTT
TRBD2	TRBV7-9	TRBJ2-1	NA	CASSPWTSGTGNEQFF	TGTGCCAGCAGCCCCTGGACTAGCGGGACGGGTAATGAGCAGTTCTTC
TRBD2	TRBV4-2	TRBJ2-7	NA	CASSQEAGTSIGAYEQYF	TGTGCCAGCAGCCAAGAGGCAGGGACTAGCATCGGGGCCTACGAGCAGTACTTC
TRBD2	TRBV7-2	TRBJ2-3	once	CASSPKRTSGTGTDTQYF	TGTGCCAGCAGCCCCAAGCGGACTAGCGGGACGGGGACAGATACGCAGTATTTT
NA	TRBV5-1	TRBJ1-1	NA	CASRPPGTPNTEAFF	TGCGCCAGCAGACCCCCCGGGACACCGAACACTGAAGCTTTCTTT
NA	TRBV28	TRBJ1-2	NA	CASSFQGPSGNYGYTF	TGTGCCAGCAGTTTCCAGGGGCCCTCGGGGAACTATGGCTACACCTTC
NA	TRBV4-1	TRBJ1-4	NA	CASSQGHEWANEKLFF	TGCGCCAGCAGCCAAGGACATGAATGGGCTAATGAAAAACTGTTTTTT
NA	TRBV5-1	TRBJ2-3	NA	CASSLASDNTDTQYF	TGCGCCAGCAGCTTGGCCTCAGATAACACAGATACGCAGTATTTT
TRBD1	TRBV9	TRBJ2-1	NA	CASSVEGDRDNEQFF	TGTGCCAGCAGCGTAGAAGGGGACAGGGATAATGAGCAGTTCTTC
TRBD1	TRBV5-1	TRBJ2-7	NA	CASSTWTGTGEQYF	TGCGCCAGCAGCACCTGGACAGGGACGGGCGAGCAGTACTTC
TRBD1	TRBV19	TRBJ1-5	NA	CASRTTGGLVQPQHF	TGTGCCAGTAGAACTACAGGGGGCTTGGTTCAGCCCCAGCATTTT
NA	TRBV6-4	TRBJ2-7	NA	CASSVGGGSYEQYF	TGTGCCAGCAGTGTCGGTGGGGGGTCCTACGAGCAGTACTTC
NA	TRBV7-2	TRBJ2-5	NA	CASSLPSLYPTQYF	TGTGCCAGCAGCTTACCATCACTCTATCCGACCCAGTACTTC
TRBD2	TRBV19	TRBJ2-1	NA	CASSIVPSGNEQFF	TGTGCCAGTAGTATAGTCCCTAGCGGCAATGAGCAGTTCTTC
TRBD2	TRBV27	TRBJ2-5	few	CASSFYSGGSQETQYF	TGTGCCAGCAGTTTTTATAGCGGGGGGTCACAAGAGACCCAGTACTTC
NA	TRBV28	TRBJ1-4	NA	CASSFNPGATNEKLFF	TGTGCCAGCAGTTTCAACCCAGGGGCAACTAATGAAAAACTGTTTTTT
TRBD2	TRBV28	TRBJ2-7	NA	CASSLTPGLAISYEQYF	TGTGCCAGCAGCTTGACACCGGGACTAGCAATTTCCTACGAGCAGTACTTC
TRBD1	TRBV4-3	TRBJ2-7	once	CASSQAWTGPYEQYF	TGCGCCAGCAGCCAAGCTTGGACAGGGCCCTACGAGCAGTACTTC
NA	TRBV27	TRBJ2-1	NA	CASSLWIGVSYNEQFF	TGTGCCAGCAGTTTATGGATTGGAGTTTCGTACAATGAGCAGTTCTTC
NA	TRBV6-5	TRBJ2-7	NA	CASSYGQFYEQYF	TGTGCCAGCAGCTATGGACAGTTCTACGAGCAGTACTTC
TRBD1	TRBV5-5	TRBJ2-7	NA	CASSLAGGSYEQYF	TGTGCCAGCAGCCTGGCAGGGGGCTCCTACGAGCAGTACTTC
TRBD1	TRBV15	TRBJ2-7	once	CATSSGTGYYEQYF	TGTGCCACCAGCAGCGGGACAGGGTACTACGAGCAGTACTTC
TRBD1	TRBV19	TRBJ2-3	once	CASSPWTGSSTDTQYF	TGTGCCAGTAGTCCCTGGACAGGGAGCAGCACAGATACGCAGTATTTT
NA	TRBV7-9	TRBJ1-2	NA	CASSLTENYGYTF	TGTGCCAGCAGCCTCACAGAGAACTATGGCTACACCTTC
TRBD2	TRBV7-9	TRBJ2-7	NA	CASSLAPSYAGDPYEQYF	TGTGCCAGCAGCTTAGCCCCCTCCTACGCGGGGGACCCCTACGAGCAGTACTTC
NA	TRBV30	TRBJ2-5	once	CAWSVNRETQYF	TGTGCCTGGAGTGTAAACAGGGAGACCCAGTACTTC
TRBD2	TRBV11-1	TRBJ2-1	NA	CASSLPLSSGSGNEQFF	TGTGCCAGCAGCCTCCCCTTAAGTAGCGGGAGCGGTAATGAGCAGTTCTTC
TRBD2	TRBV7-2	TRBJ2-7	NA	CASSYSGGSSYEQYF	TGTGCCAGCAGCTATAGCGGGGGTAGCTCCTACGAGCAGTACTTC
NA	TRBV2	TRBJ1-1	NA	CASRAEGSTEAFF	TGTGCCAGCAGGGCCGAAGGGAGCACTGAAGCTTTCTTT
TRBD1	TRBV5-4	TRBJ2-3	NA	CASSTGQRADTQYF	TGTGCCAGCAGCACGGGACAGAGGGCTGATACGCAGTATTTT
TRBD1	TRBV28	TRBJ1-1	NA	CASSLRTGERTEAFF	TGTGCCAGCAGTTTAAGGACAGGGGAGAGGACTGAAGCTTTCTTT
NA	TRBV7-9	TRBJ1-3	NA	CASSQRGGLQSFSGNTIYF	TGTGCCAGCAGCCAGAGGGGGGGCTTGCAGTCGTTCTCTGGAAACACCATATATTTT
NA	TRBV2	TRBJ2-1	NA	CASSEALRSDYNEQFF	TGTGCCAGCAGTGAAGCGCTTCGTTCAGATTACAATGAGCAGTTCTTC
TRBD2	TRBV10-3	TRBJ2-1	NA	CAIGYSGRVGSGEQFF	TGTGCCATCGGGTATAGCGGGAGGGTCGGGTCGGGTGAGCAGTTCTTC
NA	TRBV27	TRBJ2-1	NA	CASSTRLAQGPFGSYNEQFF	TGTGCCAGCAGTACCAGGCTCGCCCAGGGGCCCTTTGGCTCCTACAATGAGCAGTTCTTC
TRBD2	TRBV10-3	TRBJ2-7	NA	CATSDMGLAGAVEQYF	TGTGCCACCAGCGATATGGGACTAGCGGGAGCAGTTGAGCAGTACTTC
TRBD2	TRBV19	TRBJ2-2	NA	CASSIEQGLAGTGELFF	TGTGCCAGTAGTATAGAACAGGGACTAGCAGGCACCGGGGAGCTGTTTTTT
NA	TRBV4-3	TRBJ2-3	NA	CASSQDFVATTDTQYF	TGCGCCAGCAGCCAAGACTTTGTAGCGACCACAGATACGCAGTATTTT
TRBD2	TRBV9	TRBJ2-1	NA	CASSVAVRLAVGSYNEQFF	TGTGCCAGCAGCGTAGCGGTGAGACTAGCAGTCGGATCCTACAATGAGCAGTTCTTC
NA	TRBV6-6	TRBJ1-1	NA	CASSPGGSNTEAFF	TGTGCCAGCAGCCCCGGGGGTTCGAACACTGAAGCTTTCTTT
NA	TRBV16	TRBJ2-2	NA	CASSPHRLGTGELFF	TGTGCCAGCAGCCCGCATAGACTGGGTACCGGGGAGCTGTTTTTT
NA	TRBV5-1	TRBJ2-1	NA	CASSLAADVNEQFF	TGCGCCAGCAGCTTGGCCGCAGATGTCAATGAGCAGTTCTTC
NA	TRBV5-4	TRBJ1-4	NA	CASSLFPPAGNEKLFF	TGTGCCAGCAGCTTGTTCCCTCCCGCGGGTAATGAAAAACTGTTTTTT
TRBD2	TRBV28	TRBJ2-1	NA	CASSLPSGRVQFF	TGTGCCAGCAGTCTCCCTAGCGGGAGAGTGCAGTTCTTC
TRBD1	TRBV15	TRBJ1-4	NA	CATSRGRTGTEEKLFF	TGTGCCACCAGCAGAGGTAGGACAGGGACCGAAGAAAAACTGTTTTTT
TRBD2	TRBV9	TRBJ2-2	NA	CASSAPTGGFTGELFF	TGTGCCAGCAGCGCCCCCACGGGAGGGTTCACCGGGGAGCTGTTTTTT
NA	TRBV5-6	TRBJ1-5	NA	CASSFGRGYNQPQHF	TGTGCCAGCAGCTTCGGACGGGGATACAATCAGCCCCAGCATTTT
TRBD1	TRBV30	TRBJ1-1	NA	CAWSDRQGMNTEAFF	TGTGCCTGGAGTGATCGACAGGGGATGAACACTGAAGCTTTCTTT
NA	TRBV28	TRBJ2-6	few	CASRGLSSGANVLTF	TGTGCCAGCAGGGGGCTAAGCTCTGGGGCCAACGTCCTGACTTTC
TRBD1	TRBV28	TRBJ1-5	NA	CASSSPQGAQPQHF	TGTGCCAGCAGTTCCCCACAGGGGGCCCAGCCCCAGCATTTT
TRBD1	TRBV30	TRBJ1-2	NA	CACKGDRGNYGYTF	TGTGCCTGTAAGGGGGACAGGGGGAACTATGGCTACACCTTC
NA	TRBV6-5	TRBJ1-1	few	CASSRDTEAFF	TGTGCCAGCAGCAGGGACACTGAAGCTTTCTTT
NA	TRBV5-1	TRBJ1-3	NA	CASSSQSISYGNTIYF	TGCGCCAGCAGCTCCCAAAGCATTAGTTACGGAAACACCATATATTTT
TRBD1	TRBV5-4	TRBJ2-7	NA	CASSFTGTAYPYEQYF	TGTGCCAGCAGCTTCACCGGGACAGCCTACCCCTACGAGCAGTACTTC